Following are 2 T cell receptor beta chains from one sample sequenced in a study of cytomegalovirus exposure and HLA in healthy donors. The PCR employed 60 Vbeta primers together with 13 Jbeta primers. Some clones are missing from TCRdb's copy, which holds only in-frame ones; the method was immunoSEQ multiplex PCR. This table holds some 200,000 clones, 75% to 90% found once. The sequenced material came from PBMCs. Every receptor here comes from a woman under 30 in good health and CMV-seronegative.

The rearrangement joins TRBV6-6 to TRBJ1-1; D is possibly TRBD1 (6 bases). Per germline, CDR1 MNHNY and CDR2 SVGAGI (reference sequence). V was cut by 2 bases and J by 1 base, with 14 bases left in between. The CDR3 is 16 amino acids. The CDR3 DNA reads TGTGCCAGCAGTTACAAAGAGGACAGACCGAACACTGAAGCTTTCTTT. Translation: CASSYKEDRPNTEAFF.

The genes are TRBV21-1 and TRBJ2-7; TRBD2 is taken as the D call from the table, unchecked against the DNA. TRBV21-1 is a documented pseudogene. The CDR3 runs 17 residues. The CDR3 DNA reads as TGTGCCAGCAGCACCCTGATAGGGAGGGTCCCCACGTACGAGCAGTACTTC. Its translation: CASSTLIGRVPTYEQYF.